Shown below are 26 T cell receptor beta chains from a single sample sequenced in a study of shared clonotypes between healthy human individuals (dated by TCRdb to the early 2020s). The library was made by the immunoSEQ multiplex PCR assay. TCRdb holds this immuneACCESS table with in-frame rearrangements only. Some clones are missing; in checked studies, unresolved V genes explain under half, and the rest has no known cause. A total of around 1.1 million clones appear in this sample, 60% to 80% of them only once. 0.89% of the sample goes to the ten largest clones. Sequencing was performed on memory CD4+ T cells from PBMCs. The cell subset or site label on this specimen signifies: CD45RA-negative fraction. The receptors shown here come from a man younger than 30 in good health. Some clones in this sample may be carry-over from other donors' samples.

The chain combines TRBV7-4 with TRBJ1-3, with 11 bases fitting TRBD1. Germline-derived CDR1 and CDR2 are SGHVT and SQSDAQ. Losses at the gene ends were 6 bases for V and 0 bases for J; bases not matched to a gene: 10. The CDR3 consists of 18 residues. This chain's CDR3 is CASRQTGTGGSSGNTIYF. The CDR3, as DNA: TGTGCCAGCAGGCAAACCGGGACAGGGGGTTCCTCTGGAAACACCATATATTTT.

V gene TRBV9 combines with J gene TRBJ2-2, with 7 bases lining up with TRBD2. CDR1 and CDR2 (germline): SGDLS, YYNGEE. This CDR3 spans 15 amino acids. V lost 4 bases and J lost 6; bases outside the gene matches: 9. The CDR3 reads CASSYQRGGAGELFF. DNA of the CDR3: TGTGCCAGCAGCTATCAGCGGGGAGGCGCCGGGGAGCTGTTTTTT.

The J gene is TRBJ2-5, the V gene TRBV7-8; 8 bases align to TRBD1. V was pared by 5 bases and J by 0 bases, with 5 bases of the junction left unmatched. The germline gives CDR1 SGHVS, CDR2 FQNEAQ. The CDR3 length is 15 residues. Here the CDR3 DNA reads TGTGCCAGCAGCCAGGACAGGGCGAACCAAGAGACCCAGTACTTC. This translates into CASSQDRANQETQYF. Together with reference TRBV7-8 and TRBJ2-5, the CDR3 gives the full variable domain: GAGVSQSPRYKVAKRGQDVALRCDPISGHVSLFWYQQALGQGPEFLTYFQNEAQLDKSGLPSDRFFAERPEGSVSTLKIQRTQQEDSAVYLCASSQDRANQETQYFGPGTRLLVL.

The chain links TRBV4-1 to TRBJ2-3; D is unresolved. The CDR3 runs to 16 residues. In germline, CDR1 is MGHRA, CDR2 YSYEKL. The V end lost 4 bases, the J end lost 3 bases, and 17 bases lay between the germline ends. CDR3 nucleotides: TGCGCCAGCAGCCCGGACCCCGTAACCAGGACAGATACGCAGTATTTT. It encodes CASSPDPVTRTDTQYF.

The genes are TRBV6-6 and TRBJ2-1, with a possible D match to TRBD2 (5 bases). V was cut by 5 bases and J by 6 bases, with 8 bases left in between. This CDR3 comprises 12 residues. CDR1 MNHNY and CDR2 SVGAGI come from the germline V gene (reference sequence). In DNA, the CDR3 is TGTGCCAGCAGTGAGGGCTTCAATGAGCAGTTCTTC. Translation: CASSEGFNEQFF.

V usage is TRBV2 and J usage is TRBJ2-5, with a possible D match to TRBD2 (5 bases). The CDR3 extends over 13 amino acids. Germline V gives CDR1 SNHLY, CDR2 FYNNEI. Trimming took off 7 bases at V and 0 bases at J, with 9 bases between the two ends. This chain's CDR3 is CASIGEYQETQYF. CDR3 sequence (DNA): TGTGCCAGCATTGGGGAGTACCAAGAGACCCAGTACTTC.

This chain connects TRBV2 to TRBJ2-1, with TRBD2 matching 9 bases. Trimming took 5 bases from V and 15 from J; bases not matched to a gene: 11. CDR1 and CDR2 (germline): SNHLY, FYNNEI. The CDR3 runs to 13 residues. CDR3 residues: CASSIELAGAPFF. The CDR3 nucleotides are TGTGCCAGCAGTATCGAATTAGCGGGAGCTCCGTTCTTC.

The genes are TRBV28 and TRBJ2-1, with 14 bases that match TRBD2. Germline V lookup: CDR1 MDHEN, CDR2 SYDVKM. V lost 6 bases, J lost 7 bases, and 8 bases stayed unmatched. This CDR3 is built from 16 residues. This chain's CDR3 is CASRSPGLAGENEQFF. The CDR3 DNA is TGTGCCAGCAGGTCCCCGGGACTAGCGGGAGAAAATGAGCAGTTCTTC.

This rearrangement joins TRBV29-1 to TRBJ1-2, with TRBD1 identical over 12 bases. CDR1 and CDR2 (germline): SQVTM, ANQGSEA. After removal of 3 bases from V and 7 bases from J, the junction contained 0 bases not matched to a gene. The length of the CDR3 is 12 residues. The CDR3 bases are TGCAGCGTTGAGGGACAGGGGGCTGGCTACACCTTC. It encodes CSVEGQGAGYTF. Full variable domain (outside the CDR3, taken from reference TRBV29-1 and TRBJ1-2): SAVISQKPSRDICQRGTSLTIQCQVDSQVTMMFWYRQQPGQSLTLIATANQGSEATYESGFVIDKFPISRPNLTFSTLTVSNMSPEDSSIYLCSVEGQGAGYTFGSGTRLTVV.

As concerns this clone: The final CDR3 position lacks the conserved phenylalanine or tryptophan, pointing to a likely read error. It is unclear where the CDR3 begins or ends on the DNA, so no DNA is shown, and the CDR3 is as TCRdb lists it. This sequence joins TRBV6-1 and TRBJ2-7; no DNA check was done on the table's D call, TRBD2. The CDR3 spans 11 amino acids, including both terminal residues. Per the germline V gene, CDR1 is MNHNS and CDR2 is SASEGT. CDR3 residues: CASSKGLALLY.

This sequence joins TRBV28 and TRBJ1-5; D is ambiguous. The CDR3 loop spans 13 amino acids. Germline V gives CDR1 MDHEN, CDR2 SYDVKM. Trimming stripped 2 bases from V and 7 bases from J, with 9 bases between. CDR3 sequence (DNA): TGTGCCAGCAGTTTAACGCCCACCCAGCCCCAGCATTTT. Protein product: CASSLTPTQPQHF.

On this clone: This may be a read error, as it is one base from a much larger clone. The rearrangement uses TRBV25-1 and TRBJ2-1; D is undetermined. The germline V gene encodes CDR1 MGHDK and CDR2 SYGVNS. The V end lost 6 bases, the J end lost 0 bases, and 6 bases lay between the germline ends. The CDR3 contains 13 residues. CDR3 sequence reads: CASSPGSYNEQFF. DNA for the CDR3: TGTGCCAGCAGCCCGGGCTCCTACAATGAGCAGTTCTTC. The variable domain in full, with the rest retrieved from reference TRBV25-1 and TRBJ2-1, is EADIYQTPRYLVIGTGKKITLECSQTMGHDKMYWYQQDPGMELHLIHYSYGVNSTEKGDLSSESTVSRIRTEHFPLTLESARPSHTSQYLCASSPGSYNEQFFGPGTRLTVL.

V and J are TRBV9 and TRBJ2-7; 10 nucleotides align to TRBD2. This CDR3 region has 15 residues. Germline-derived CDR1 and CDR2 are SGDLS and YYNGEE. J gave up 3 bases and V 4 bases, and 7 bases lay outside the gene matches. This chain's CDR3 is CASSFGTSDFYEQYF. The DNA for the CDR3 is TGTGCCAGCAGCTTTGGGACTAGCGATTTCTACGAGCAGTACTTC.

Remarks on this clone: The same CDR3 also results from other DNA sequences found in this sample. The V gene is TRBV11-2, the J gene TRBJ1-2; D might be TRBD1 (6 bases). The V gene's germline CDR1 is SGHAT and CDR2 FQNNGV. CDR3 length: 13 residues. V dropped 4 bases and J dropped 2 bases, with 8 bases sitting between them. As DNA, the CDR3 is TGTGCCAGCAGCTCCGGACAGAACTATGGCTACACCTTC. Its protein is CASSSGQNYGYTF.

V is TRBV19 and J is TRBJ1-1, with 8 bases fitting TRBD1. From germline, CDR1 is LNHDA and CDR2 SQIVND (reference sequence). This CDR3 has 15 amino acids. The V gene end was trimmed by 3 bases and the J gene end by 7 bases; junction bases not matched to a gene: 10. DNA for the CDR3: TGTGCCAGTAGTATGGGGACAGGTCGCGCCATTGAAGCTTTCTTT. Translated: CASSMGTGRAIEAFF.

To note about this clone: Being one base from a much bigger clone, this may be a read error. This sequence joins TRBV28 and TRBJ1-1, with a tentative D call TRBD1 (6 bases). CDR1 is MDHEN, CDR2 SYDVKM, per germline. V gave up 3 bases and J gave up 1 base, with 18 bases separating them. The CDR3 runs to 17 residues. The CDR3 DNA reads TGTGCCAGCAGTTTTTGGTACTTCAGGGGAAAGAACACTGAAGCTTTCTTT. Translated, it gives CASSFWYFRGKNTEAFF.

The chain joins TRBV18 to TRBJ2-5; D is perhaps TRBD2 (6 bases). Trimming shortened V by 3 bases and J by 2 bases, and 19 bases separated the two germline ends. Germline V gene lookup returns CDR1 KGHSH and CDR2 LQKENI. This CDR3 is built from 17 residues. CDR3 loop: CASSPGIITSSQETQYF. In DNA form, the CDR3 reads TGTGCCAGCTCACCGGGTATAATTACTAGCAGTCAAGAGACCCAGTACTTC.

The genes are TRBV2 and TRBJ2-7, with TRBD1 matching 8 bases. The ends lost 5 bases at V and 2 bases at J; junction bases unmatched: 8. CDR3 size: 15 residues. CDR1 is SNHLY, CDR2 FYNNEI, per germline. Here the CDR3 DNA reads TGTGCCAGCAGTCGGGGTCAGGGGGCGACCTACGAGCAGTACTTC. Translation: CASSRGQGATYEQYF.

V and J are TRBV7-8 and TRBJ1-6, with a possible D match to TRBD1 (5 bases). The CDR3 runs 16 residues. The V and J ends lost 3 bases and 6 bases respectively, with 15 bases between them. The germline V gene encodes CDR1 SGHVS and CDR2 FQNEAQ. CDR3 coding DNA: TGTGCCAGCAGCTTCGGGACTAAAGTGGGTAATTCACCCCTCCACTTT. Its translation is CASSFGTKVGNSPLHF.

The chain couples TRBV7-3 to TRBJ2-3; the D gene is possibly TRBD2 (5 bases). The ends were cut back, 0 bases at V and 4 bases at J, with 11 bases in the middle. The germline gives CDR1 SGHTA, CDR2 FQGTGA. The length of the CDR3 is 15 residues. CDR3 bases: TGTGCCAGCAGCTTAACGGGAGTAGAGGCAGATACGCAGTATTTT. Amino acids: CASSLTGVEADTQYF. The full variable domain, completed using reference TRBV7-3 and TRBJ2-3, is GAGVSQTPSNKVTEKGKYVELRCDPISGHTALYWYRQSLGQGPEFLIYFQGTGAADDSGLPNDRFFAVRPEGSVSTLKIQRTERGDSAVYLCASSLTGVEADTQYFGPGTRLTVL.

This sequence joins TRBV11-2 and TRBJ2-1; tentatively, D is TRBD2 (6 bases). Germline loops: CDR1 SGHAT, CDR2 FQNNGV. Trimming cost V 0 bases and J 6 bases, with 9 bases left between them. This CDR3 spans 14 amino acids. The CDR3 region has the DNA TGTGCCAGCAGCTTAGAAGGGACTGCCAATGAGCAGTTCTTC. Translating gives CASSLEGTANEQFF.

J is TRBJ2-2 and V is TRBV19; weak D call: TRBD1 (5 bases). The CDR3 covers 13 residues. Germline CDR1 reads LNHDA; CDR2 reads SQIVND (reference sequence). V lost 10 bases to trimming and J lost 1 base, with 10 bases between them. CDR3 coding DNA: TGTGCCACCGAAGGACAGAACACCGGGGAGCTGTTTTTT. Translated, it gives CATEGQNTGELFF. Full variable domain (outside the CDR3, taken from reference TRBV19 and TRBJ2-2): DGGITQSPKYLFRKEGQNVTLSCEQNLNHDAMYWYRQDPGQGLRLIYYSQIVNDFQKGDIAEGYSVSREKKESFPLTVTSAQKNPTAFYLCATEGQNTGELFFGEGSRLTVL.

Points on this clone: The same CDR3 is also encoded by other DNA sequences in this sample. The chain combines TRBV19 with TRBJ1-2; unclear D gene. The CDR3 contains 13 residues. Germline V gives CDR1 LNHDA, CDR2 SQIVND (reference sequence). The V end was cut by 4 bases, the J end by 2 bases, with 8 bases between. CDR3 coding DNA: TGTGCCAGTAGTACCGGGCTAAACTATGGCTACACCTTC. Its protein product is CASSTGLNYGYTF.

Comments on this clone: One end of the junction is discordant with germline, which a read error may explain. The chain uses TRBV2 and TRBJ1-2; a weak D match, TRBD1 (5 bases). Germline V gene sequence: CDR1 SNHLY, CDR2 FYNNEI. This CDR3 spans 16 amino acids. Written as DNA, the CDR3 is TGTGCCAGCAGTGAATGGGGCAGGGTGGGGAACTATGGCCACACCTTC. Amino acid sequence: CASSEWGRVGNYGHTF.

As concerns this clone: Other DNA sequences in this sample translate to the same CDR3. The chain joins TRBV15 to TRBJ2-1; D remains ambiguous. Trimming stripped 1 base from V and 6 bases from J, with 10 bases between. The CDR3 loop spans 14 amino acids. CDR1 and CDR2 from the germline V gene are LNHNV and YYDKDF (reference sequence). The CDR3 spells CATSRGGPGNEQFF. For the CDR3, the DNA is TGTGCCACCAGCAGAGGTGGTCCTGGCAATGAGCAGTTCTTC.

Worth noting for this clone: Within the sample, other DNA sequences also encode this same CDR3. As DNA, the CDR3 is TGCAGCGTTGAGGCCAGGGGGACAGATACGCAGTATTTT. Translated: CSVEARGTDTQYF. This chain connects TRBV29-1 to TRBJ2-3, with TRBD1 matching over 7 bases. CDR3 length: 13 amino acids. J gave up 3 bases and V 3 bases, and 3 bases lay outside the gene matches. Germline CDR1 SQVTM, CDR2 ANQGSEA.